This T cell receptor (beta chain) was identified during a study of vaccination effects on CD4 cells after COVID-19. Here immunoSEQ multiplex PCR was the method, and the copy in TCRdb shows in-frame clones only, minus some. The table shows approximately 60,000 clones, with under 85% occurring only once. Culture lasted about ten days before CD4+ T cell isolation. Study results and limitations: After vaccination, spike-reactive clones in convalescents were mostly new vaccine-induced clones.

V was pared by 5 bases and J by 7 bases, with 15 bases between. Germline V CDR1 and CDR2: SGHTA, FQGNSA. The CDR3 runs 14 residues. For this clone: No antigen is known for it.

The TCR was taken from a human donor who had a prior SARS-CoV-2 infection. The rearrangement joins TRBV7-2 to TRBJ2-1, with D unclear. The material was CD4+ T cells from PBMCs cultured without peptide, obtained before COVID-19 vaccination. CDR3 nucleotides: TGTGCCAGCAGCCCCGGCCCCGCCGGGAATGAGCAGTTCTTC. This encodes CASSPGPAGNEQFF.